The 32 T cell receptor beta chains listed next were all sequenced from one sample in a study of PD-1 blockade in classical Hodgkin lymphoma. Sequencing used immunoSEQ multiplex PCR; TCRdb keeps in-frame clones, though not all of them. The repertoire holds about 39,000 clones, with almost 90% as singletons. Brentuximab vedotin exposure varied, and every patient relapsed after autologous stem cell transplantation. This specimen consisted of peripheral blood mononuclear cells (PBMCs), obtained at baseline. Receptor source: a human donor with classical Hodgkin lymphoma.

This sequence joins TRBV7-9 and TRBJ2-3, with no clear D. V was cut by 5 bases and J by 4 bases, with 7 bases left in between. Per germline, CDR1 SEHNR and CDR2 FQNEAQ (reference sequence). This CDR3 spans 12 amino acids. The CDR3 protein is CASSPRSDTQYF. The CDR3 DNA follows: TGTGCCAGCAGCCCCCGATCAGATACGCAGTATTTT. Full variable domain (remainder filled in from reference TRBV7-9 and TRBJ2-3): DTGVSQNPRHKITKRGQNVTFRCDPISEHNRLYWYRQTLGQGPEFLTYFQNEAQLEKSRLLSDRFSAERPKGSFSTLEIQRTEQGDSAMYLCASSPRSDTQYFGPGTRLTVL.

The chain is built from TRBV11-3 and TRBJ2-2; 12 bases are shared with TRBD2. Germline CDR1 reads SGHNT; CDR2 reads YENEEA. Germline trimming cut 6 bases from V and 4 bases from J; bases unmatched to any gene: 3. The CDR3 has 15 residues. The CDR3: CASSRTSGATGELFF. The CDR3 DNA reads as TGTGCCAGCAGTAGGACTAGCGGGGCCACCGGGGAGCTGTTTTTT.

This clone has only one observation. CDR3 in DNA: TGTGCCAGCAGCGTCACCGGGACAGCAAACAATGAGCAGTTCTTC. Amino acids: CASSVTGTANNEQFF. J is TRBJ2-1 and V is TRBV9, with 7 bases that match TRBD1. The trim removed 2 bases at V and 5 bases at J, leaving 7 bases unmatched. Germline assignment: CDR1 SGDLS and CDR2 YYNGEE. The CDR3 covers 15 residues.

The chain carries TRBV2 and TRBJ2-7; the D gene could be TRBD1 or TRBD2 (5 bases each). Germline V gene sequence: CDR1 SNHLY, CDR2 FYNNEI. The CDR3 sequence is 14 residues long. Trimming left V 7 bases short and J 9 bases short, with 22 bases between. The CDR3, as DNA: TGTGCCAGCACCCCCGGCAGAGGGACCCCTAGGCAGTACTTC. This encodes CASTPGRGTPRQYF.

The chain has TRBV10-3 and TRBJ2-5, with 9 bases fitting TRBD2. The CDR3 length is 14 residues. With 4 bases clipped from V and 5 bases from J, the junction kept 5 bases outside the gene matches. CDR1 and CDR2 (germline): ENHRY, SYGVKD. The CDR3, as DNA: TGTGCCATCAGTGTGGCGGGAGGGGGTGAGACCCAGTACTTC. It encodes CAISVAGGGETQYF.

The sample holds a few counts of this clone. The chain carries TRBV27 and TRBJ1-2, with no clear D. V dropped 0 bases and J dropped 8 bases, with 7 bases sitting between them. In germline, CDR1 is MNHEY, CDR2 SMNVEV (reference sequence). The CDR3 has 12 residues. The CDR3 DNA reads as TGTGCCAGCAGTTTATCAGGGCAAGGCTACACCTTC. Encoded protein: CASSLSGQGYTF.

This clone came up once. The CDR3 here is CASSRTNQPQHF. The CDR3 nucleotides are TGTGCCAGTAGCCGAACCAATCAGCCCCAGCATTTT. The chain is built from TRBV19 and TRBJ1-5; D call uncertain. This CDR3 is built from 12 residues. V lost 6 bases, J lost 3 bases, and 6 bases lay in between. Germline assignment: CDR1 LNHDA and CDR2 SQIVND (reference sequence).

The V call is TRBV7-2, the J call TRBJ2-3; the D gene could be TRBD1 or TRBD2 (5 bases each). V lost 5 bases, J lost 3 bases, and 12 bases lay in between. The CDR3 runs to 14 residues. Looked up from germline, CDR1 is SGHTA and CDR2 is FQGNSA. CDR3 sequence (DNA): TGTGCCAGCAGCCGGACAAGGAGGACAGATACGCAGTATTTT. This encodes CASSRTRRTDTQYF.

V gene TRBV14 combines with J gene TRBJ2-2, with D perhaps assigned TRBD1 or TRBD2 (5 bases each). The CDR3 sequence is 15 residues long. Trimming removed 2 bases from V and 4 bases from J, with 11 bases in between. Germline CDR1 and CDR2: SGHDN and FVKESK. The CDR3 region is CASSQRGTGTGELFF. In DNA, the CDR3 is TGTGCCAGCAGCCAACGGGGCACCGGCACCGGGGAGCTGTTTTTT.

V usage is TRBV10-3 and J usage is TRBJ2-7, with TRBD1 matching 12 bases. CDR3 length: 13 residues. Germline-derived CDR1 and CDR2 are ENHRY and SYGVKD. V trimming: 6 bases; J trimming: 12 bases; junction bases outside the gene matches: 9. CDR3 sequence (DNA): TGTGCCATCAGGCGGGACAGGGGGCTCGTAGGGTACTTC. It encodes CAIRRDRGLVGYF.

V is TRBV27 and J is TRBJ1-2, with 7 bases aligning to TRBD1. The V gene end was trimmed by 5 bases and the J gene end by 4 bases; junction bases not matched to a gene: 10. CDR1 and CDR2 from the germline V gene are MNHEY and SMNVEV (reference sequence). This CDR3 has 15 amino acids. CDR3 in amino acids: CASSQRQGESYGYTF. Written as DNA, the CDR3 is TGTGCCAGCAGTCAAAGACAGGGTGAAAGCTATGGCTACACCTTC.

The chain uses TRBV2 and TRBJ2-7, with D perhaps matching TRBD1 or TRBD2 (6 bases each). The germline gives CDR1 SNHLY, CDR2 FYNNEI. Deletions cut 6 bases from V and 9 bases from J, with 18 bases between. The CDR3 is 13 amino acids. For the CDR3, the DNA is TGTGCCAGCAGAAGGGGGGCAGGGGACGTGCAGTACTTC. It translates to CASRRGAGDVQYF.

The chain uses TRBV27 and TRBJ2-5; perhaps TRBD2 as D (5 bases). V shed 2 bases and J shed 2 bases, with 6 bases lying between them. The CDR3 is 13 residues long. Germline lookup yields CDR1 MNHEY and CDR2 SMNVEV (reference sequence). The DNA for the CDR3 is TGTGCCAGCAGTTTAGGACTTCAAGAGACCCAGTACTTC. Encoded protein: CASSLGLQETQYF.

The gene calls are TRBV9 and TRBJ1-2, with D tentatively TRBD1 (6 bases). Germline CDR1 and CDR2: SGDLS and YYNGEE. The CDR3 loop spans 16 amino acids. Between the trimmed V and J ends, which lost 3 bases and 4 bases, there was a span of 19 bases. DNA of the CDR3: TGTGCCAGCAGCGCACGCCGGGACACCCCTGGCTATGGCTACACCTTC. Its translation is CASSARRDTPGYGYTF.

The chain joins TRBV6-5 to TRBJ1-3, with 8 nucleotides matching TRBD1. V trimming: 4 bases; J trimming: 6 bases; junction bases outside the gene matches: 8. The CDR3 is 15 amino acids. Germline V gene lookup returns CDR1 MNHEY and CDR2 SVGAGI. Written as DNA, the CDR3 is TGTGCCAGCAGTTCCGGACAGGGAGGCGTAAACACCATATATTTT. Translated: CASSSGQGGVNTIYF.

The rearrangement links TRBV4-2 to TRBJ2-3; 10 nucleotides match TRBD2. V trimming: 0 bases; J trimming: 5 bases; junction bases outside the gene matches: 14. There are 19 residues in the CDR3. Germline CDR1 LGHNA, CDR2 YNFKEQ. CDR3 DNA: TGTGCCAGCAGCCAAGAAGGGTCCAGCGGGAGGGCCGGGGGAGATACGCAGTATTTT. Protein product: CASSQEGSSGRAGGDTQYF.

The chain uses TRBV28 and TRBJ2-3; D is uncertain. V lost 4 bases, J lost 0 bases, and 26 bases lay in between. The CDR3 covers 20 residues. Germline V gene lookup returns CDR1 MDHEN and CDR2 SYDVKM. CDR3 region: CASSSPMTRADVLSTDTQYF. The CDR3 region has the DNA TGTGCCAGCAGTTCCCCTATGACACGGGCTGACGTCCTTAGCACAGATACGCAGTATTTT.

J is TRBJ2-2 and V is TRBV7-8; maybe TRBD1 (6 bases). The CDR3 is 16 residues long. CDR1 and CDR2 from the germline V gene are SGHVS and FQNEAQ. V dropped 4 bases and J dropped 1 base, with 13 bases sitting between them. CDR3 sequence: CASSSLGTMNTGELFF. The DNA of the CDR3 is TGTGCCAGCAGCTCCCTAGGGACAATGAACACCGGGGAGCTGTTTTTT.

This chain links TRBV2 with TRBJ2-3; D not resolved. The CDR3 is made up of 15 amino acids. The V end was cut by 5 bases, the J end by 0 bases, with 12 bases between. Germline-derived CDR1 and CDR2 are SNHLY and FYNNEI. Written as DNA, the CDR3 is TGTGCCAGCAGTCCGGGTTCGACTAGCACAGATACGCAGTATTTT. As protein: CASSPGSTSTDTQYF.

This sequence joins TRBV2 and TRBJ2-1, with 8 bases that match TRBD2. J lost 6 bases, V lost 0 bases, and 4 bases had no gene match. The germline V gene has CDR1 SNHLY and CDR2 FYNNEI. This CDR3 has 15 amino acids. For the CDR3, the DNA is TGTGCCAGCAGTGAAGCGACTAGCGTCCTCAATGAGCAGTTCTTC. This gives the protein CASSEATSVLNEQFF.

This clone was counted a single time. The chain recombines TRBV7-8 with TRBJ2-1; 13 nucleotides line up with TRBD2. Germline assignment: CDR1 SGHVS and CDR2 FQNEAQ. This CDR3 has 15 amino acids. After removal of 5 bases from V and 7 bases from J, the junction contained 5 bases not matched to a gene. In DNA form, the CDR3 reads TGTGCCAGCAGCCTCGGGGGACTAGCGGGGAATGAGCAGTTCTTC. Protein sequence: CASSLGGLAGNEQFF.

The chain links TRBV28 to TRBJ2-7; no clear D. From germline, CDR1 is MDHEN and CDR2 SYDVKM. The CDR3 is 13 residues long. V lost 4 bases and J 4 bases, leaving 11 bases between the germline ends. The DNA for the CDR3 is TGTGCCAGCAGTTCCCCCGGTTTGTACGAGCAGTACTTC. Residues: CASSSPGLYEQYF.

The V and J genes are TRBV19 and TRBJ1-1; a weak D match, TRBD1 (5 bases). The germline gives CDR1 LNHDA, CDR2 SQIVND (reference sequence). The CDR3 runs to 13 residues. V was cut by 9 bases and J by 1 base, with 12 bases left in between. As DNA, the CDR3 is TGTGCCAGCCAGGGACGGGGGAACACTGAAGCTTTCTTT. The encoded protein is CASQGRGNTEAFF.

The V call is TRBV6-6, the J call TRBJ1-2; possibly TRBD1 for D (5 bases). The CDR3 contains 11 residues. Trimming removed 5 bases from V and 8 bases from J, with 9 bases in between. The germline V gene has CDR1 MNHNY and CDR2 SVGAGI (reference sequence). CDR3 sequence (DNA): TGTGCCAGCAGTCTCTCAGGGGGCTACACCTTC. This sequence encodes CASSLSGGYTF.

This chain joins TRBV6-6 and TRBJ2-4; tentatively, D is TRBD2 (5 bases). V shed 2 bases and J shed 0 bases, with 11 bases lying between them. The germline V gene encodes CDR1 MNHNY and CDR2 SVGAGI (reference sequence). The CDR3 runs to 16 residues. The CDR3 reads CASSYVGLLAKNIQYF. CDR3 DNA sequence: TGTGCCAGCAGTTACGTAGGACTGTTAGCCAAAAACATTCAGTACTTC.

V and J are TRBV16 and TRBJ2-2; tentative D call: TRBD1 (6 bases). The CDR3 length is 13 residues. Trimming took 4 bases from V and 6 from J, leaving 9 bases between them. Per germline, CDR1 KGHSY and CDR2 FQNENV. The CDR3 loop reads CASSLGQPGELFF. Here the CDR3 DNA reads TGTGCCAGCAGCCTTGGACAGCCCGGGGAGCTGTTTTTT.

Written as DNA, the CDR3 is TGTGCCAGCAGCGTAGAGATGGGAGGAGGGGAGACCCAGTACTTC. Protein: CASSVEMGGGETQYF. This chain connects TRBV9 to TRBJ2-5; tentative D call: TRBD2 (6 bases). This CDR3 has 15 amino acids. CDR1 is SGDLS, CDR2 YYNGEE, per germline. With 0 bases removed from V and 5 bases from J, the gap between germline ends came to 14 bases.

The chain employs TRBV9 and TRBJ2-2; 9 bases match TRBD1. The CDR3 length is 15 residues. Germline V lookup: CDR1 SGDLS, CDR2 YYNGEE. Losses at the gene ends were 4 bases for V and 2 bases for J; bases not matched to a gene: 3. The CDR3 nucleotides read TGTGCCAGCAGCCAACAGGGGGCAAACACCGGGGAGCTGTTTTTT. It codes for CASSQQGANTGELFF.

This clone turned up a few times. This chain's CDR3 is CASSPRSADTQYF. CDR3 in DNA: TGTGCCAGCAGCCCCCGTTCTGCGGATACGCAGTATTTT. The chain carries TRBV7-9 and TRBJ2-3, with unresolved D. The V end was cut by 5 bases, the J end by 6 bases, with 12 bases between. CDR3 length: 13 residues. In germline, CDR1 is SEHNR, CDR2 FQNEAQ (reference sequence).

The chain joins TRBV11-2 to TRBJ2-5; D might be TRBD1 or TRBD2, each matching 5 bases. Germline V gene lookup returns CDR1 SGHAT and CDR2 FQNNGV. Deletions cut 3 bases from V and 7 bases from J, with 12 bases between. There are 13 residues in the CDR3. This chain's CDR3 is CASSLRGLGTQYF. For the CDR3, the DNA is TGTGCCAGCAGCTTGAGGGGCCTGGGGACCCAGTACTTC.

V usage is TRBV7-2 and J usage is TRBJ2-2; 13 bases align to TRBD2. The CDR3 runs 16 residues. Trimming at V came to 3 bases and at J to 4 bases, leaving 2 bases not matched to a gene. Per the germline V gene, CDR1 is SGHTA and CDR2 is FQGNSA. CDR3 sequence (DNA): TGTGCCAGCAGCTTTACTAGCGGGAGGGCCACCGGGGAGCTGTTTTTT. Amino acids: CASSFTSGRATGELFF.

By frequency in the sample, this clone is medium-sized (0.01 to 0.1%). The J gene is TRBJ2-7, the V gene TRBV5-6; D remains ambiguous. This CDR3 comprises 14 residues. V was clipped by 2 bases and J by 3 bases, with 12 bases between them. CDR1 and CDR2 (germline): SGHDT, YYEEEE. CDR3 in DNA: TGTGCCAGCAGCTTTAAGGCTTCTCACTACGAGCAGTACTTC. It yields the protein CASSFKASHYEQYF.